What follows are 16 T cell receptor beta chains derived from one specimen sequenced in a study of cytomegalovirus exposure and HLA in healthy donors. 13 Jbeta primers and 60 Vbeta primers were used for the PCR. The repertoire was sequenced with immunoSEQ multiplex PCR; TCRdb's copy has only in-frame clones and lacks some. This sample's table reports almost 40,000 clones. The source material was PBMCs. These receptors all stem from a woman younger than 45 in good health and CMV-seropositive.

The CDR3 spells CASSLSGGTINEQFF. The CDR3 nucleotides are TGTGCCAGCAGCTTAAGCGGGGGGACGATCAATGAGCAGTTCTTC. This chain connects TRBV7-8 to TRBJ2-1, with 9 bases matching TRBD2. J lost 6 bases, V lost 2 bases, and 5 bases had no gene match. CDR1 and CDR2 (germline): SGHVS, FQNEAQ. The CDR3 sequence is 15 residues long.

The rearrangement links TRBV6-1 to TRBJ1-2, with TRBD1 identical over 10 bases. CDR1 MNHNS and CDR2 SASEGT come from the germline V gene. V shed 8 bases and J 5 bases; nucleotides not matched to a gene: 11. The CDR3 runs 15 residues. CDR3 protein: CASGGDRGSVYGYTF. CDR3 DNA: TGTGCCAGCGGTGGGGACAGGGGTTCTGTATATGGCTACACCTTC.

V and J are TRBV11-3 and TRBJ2-6; the D is unclear. In germline, CDR1 is SGHNT, CDR2 YENEEA. CDR3 length: 15 amino acids. Trimming stripped 5 bases from V and 0 bases from J, with 8 bases between. In DNA, the CDR3 is TGTGCCAGCAGCCCGGAGACCTCTGGGGCCAACGTCCTGACTTTC. This codes for CASSPETSGANVLTF.

V usage is TRBV28 and J usage is TRBJ1-2; no reliable D call. Germline CDR1 is MDHEN and CDR2 is SYDVKM. Trimming took off 5 bases at V and 3 bases at J, with 7 bases between the two ends. This CDR3 is 12 amino acids long. The CDR3 region is CASSPVYYGYTF. CDR3 nucleotide sequence: TGTGCCAGCAGTCCAGTTTACTATGGCTACACCTTC.

This rearrangement joins TRBV5-1 to TRBJ1-3; 7 bases are a match to TRBD1. The germline CDR1 and CDR2 sequences are SGHRS and YFSETQ. The CDR3 covers 17 residues. J lost 0 bases, V lost 4 bases, and 10 bases had no gene match. The CDR3 sequence: CASSPGQALISGNTIYF. As DNA, the CDR3 is TGCGCCAGCAGCCCCGGACAGGCCCTCATCTCTGGAAACACCATATATTTT.

This chain connects TRBV19 to TRBJ1-2, with 10 bases fitting TRBD1. The CDR3 spans 15 residues. Germline loops: CDR1 LNHDA, CDR2 SQIVND (reference sequence). Germline trimming cut 4 bases from V and 8 bases from J; bases unmatched to any gene: 10. CDR3 amino acids: CASSKTVGQGTGYTF. CDR3 DNA sequence: TGTGCCAGTAGTAAAACCGTGGGACAGGGGACAGGCTACACCTTC. The whole variable domain, remainder taken from reference TRBV19 and TRBJ1-2, is DGGITQSPKYLFRKEGQNVTLSCEQNLNHDAMYWYRQDPGQGLRLIYYSQIVNDFQKGDIAEGYSVSREKKESFPLTVTSAQKNPTAFYLCASSKTVGQGTGYTFGSGTRLTVV.

The chain uses TRBV4-1 and TRBJ1-3; D unresolved. V gave up 2 bases and J gave up 3 bases, with 14 bases separating them. Germline CDR1 and CDR2: MGHRA and YSYEKL. The CDR3 sequence is 16 residues long. The CDR3 bases are TGCGCCAGCAGCCAACCGGGTGGCAGCTATGGAAACACCATATATTTT. Its translation is CASSQPGGSYGNTIYF.

The rearrangement uses TRBV27 and TRBJ2-3, with 8 bases identical to TRBD1. Germline V gene sequence: CDR1 MNHEY, CDR2 SMNVEV (reference sequence). With 3 bases clipped from V and 9 bases from J, the junction kept 17 bases outside the gene matches. This CDR3 is 17 amino acids long. In DNA, the CDR3 is TGTGCCAGCAGTTTCCCCCCCCCGGGACAGGTCCTGGCAACGCAGTATTTT. Translated: CASSFPPPGQVLATQYF.

The chain recombines TRBV19 with TRBJ2-5; 9 bases are a match to TRBD2. V shed 7 bases, J shed 13 bases, and the junction held 7 bases outside the gene matches. The CDR3 has 11 residues. In germline, CDR1 is LNHDA, CDR2 SQIVND (reference sequence). CDR3 in amino acids: CASTGGGAAYF. The CDR3 DNA is TGTGCCAGTACAGGCGGGGGGGCCGCGTACTTC. Filled out from reference TRBV19 and TRBJ2-5, the complete variable domain reads DGGITQSPKYLFRKEGQNVTLSCEQNLNHDAMYWYRQDPGQGLRLIYYSQIVNDFQKGDIAEGYSVSREKKESFPLTVTSAQKNPTAFYLCASTGGGAAYFGPGTRLLVL.

J is TRBJ1-3 and V is TRBV28, with TRBD1 matching 7 bases. V lost 5 bases to trimming and J lost 1 base; unmatched junction nucleotides: 8. This CDR3 region has 16 residues. The V gene's germline CDR1 is MDHEN and CDR2 SYDVKM. The DNA for the CDR3 is TGTGCCAGCAGTCCTCCGGGACAGAGTTCTGGAAACACCATATATTTT. This codes for CASSPPGQSSGNTIYF.

The gene calls are TRBV11-3 and TRBJ2-5; TRBD1 is a possible D gene (6 bases). The CDR3 has 14 residues. Deletions cut 5 bases from V and 2 bases from J, with 12 bases between. Germline values: CDR1 SGHNT, CDR2 YENEEA. The CDR3 DNA follows: TGTGCCAGCAGCCCCACCAGGGGACAAGAGACCCAGTACTTC. It yields the protein CASSPTRGQETQYF. The variable domain in full, completed from reference TRBV11-3 and TRBJ2-5, reads EAGVVQSPRYKIIEKKQPVAFWCNPISGHNTLYWYLQNLGQGPELLIRYENEEAVDDSQLPKDRFSAERLKGVDSTLKIQPAELGDSAVYLCASSPTRGQETQYFGPGTRLLVL.

The chain carries TRBV7-2 and TRBJ1-2, with TRBD1 matching over 9 bases. V lost 0 bases and J lost 4; bases outside the gene matches: 3. This CDR3 has 15 residues. Germline lookup yields CDR1 SGHTA and CDR2 FQGNSA. In DNA, the CDR3 is TGTGCCAGCAGCTTAGCCGGACAGGGGCTCTATGGCTACACCTTC. Protein product: CASSLAGQGLYGYTF.

V usage is TRBV10-3 and J usage is TRBJ1-5, with D tentatively TRBD1 (5 bases). Germline CDR1 ENHRY, CDR2 SYGVKD. This CDR3 comprises 15 residues. V lost 1 base and J 3 bases, leaving 10 bases between the germline ends. For the CDR3, the DNA is TGTGCCATCAGTGAGTACTCTGGGGCCAATCAGCCCCAGCATTTT. It yields the protein CAISEYSGANQPQHF.

V gene TRBV5-1 combines with J gene TRBJ2-7; 7 bases map to TRBD1. The CDR3 is made up of 15 amino acids. The germline gives CDR1 SGHRS, CDR2 YFSETQ. V trimming: 4 bases; J trimming: 3 bases; junction bases outside the gene matches: 10. CDR3 amino acids: CASSPDRATLYEQYF. The CDR3 region has the DNA TGCGCCAGCAGCCCAGACAGGGCGACTCTCTACGAGCAGTACTTC. Full variable domain (missing parts from reference TRBV5-1 and TRBJ2-7): KAGVTQTPRYLIKTRGQQVTLSCSPISGHRSVSWYQQTPGQGLQFLFEYFSETQRNKGNFPGRFSGRQFSNSRSEMNVSTLELGDSALYLCASSPDRATLYEQYFGPGTRLTVT.

The chain employs TRBV29-1 and TRBJ2-5; 7 nucleotides agree with TRBD1. CDR1 and CDR2 from the germline V gene are SQVTM and ANQGSEA. After removal of 6 bases from V and 2 bases from J, the junction contained 9 bases not matched to a gene. This CDR3 region has 14 residues. CDR3 sequence: CSVEKGTVQETQYF. CDR3 DNA: TGCAGCGTCGAAAAGGGGACAGTACAAGAGACCCAGTACTTC.

The rearrangement joins TRBV18 to TRBJ2-7; a weak D match, TRBD1 (5 bases). The ends were cut back, 0 bases at V and 2 bases at J, with 11 bases in the middle. CDR1 is KGHSH and CDR2 is LQKENI in the germline V gene. This CDR3 region has 15 residues. The DNA for the CDR3 is TGTGCCAGCTCACCACCTACAGGTTCGGCCTACGAGCAGTACTTC. Protein: CASSPPTGSAYEQYF.